This passage covers 8 T cell receptor beta chains from one sample sequenced in a study of T-cell memory formation after mild COVID-19. Each CDR3 protein gets one entry after TCRdb re-called the 5' RACE reads with MiXCR. This repertoire shows tens of thousands of distinct CDR3 sequences, about 6.8% found once; its top ten account for about 0.8%. Sequenced material: PBMCs or a T cell subset sorted from them (not recorded which). The receptors stem from an adult who had mild COVID-19 (a few samples of this study predate the infection). Cell type and time point are not known.

This clonotype appeared many times. The rearrangement joins TRBV5-1 to TRBJ1-1; no firm D call. V was shortened by 2 bases and J by 0 bases, with 11 bases between the two germline ends. CDR3 length: 15 amino acids. The V gene's germline CDR1 is SGHRS and CDR2 YFSETQ. CDR3 region: CASSLGYIMNTEAFF. The CDR3 bases are TGCGCCAGCAGCTTAGGCTATATTATGAACACTGAAGCTTTCTTT.

J is TRBJ2-2 and V is TRBV11-3; D is perhaps TRBD1 (6 bases). Per germline, CDR1 SGHNT and CDR2 YENEEA. This CDR3 has 16 residues. Trimming took off 0 bases at V and 5 bases at J, with 13 bases between the two ends. CDR3 nucleotide sequence: TGTGCCAGCAGCTTAGACCCAGTTCAGGGGACCGGGGAGCTGTTTTTT. This gives the protein CASSLDPVQGTGELFF.

This clonotype was recorded at least ten times. J is TRBJ2-5 and V is TRBV12-3 or TRBV12-4, with 9 bases matching TRBD1. The J segment lost 5 bases and the V segment lost 3 bases, leaving 4 bases of the junction unmatched. The CDR3 contains 14 residues. The CDR3 region is CASSFTGGTETQYF. The CDR3 bases are TGTGCCAGCAGTTTCACAGGGGGCACTGAGACCCAGTACTTC.

This clonotype was seen only a few times. The chain links TRBV7-2 to TRBJ2-7; 11 bases align to TRBD2. From germline, CDR1 is SGHTA and CDR2 FQGNSA. This CDR3 is 16 amino acids long. The junction had 9 bases not matched to a gene; V was cut back by 5 bases and J by 3 bases. The CDR3 nucleotides are TGTGCCAGCAGCGTCACTAGCGGGAGCCCTTTCTACGAGCAGTACTTC. It encodes CASSVTSGSPFYEQYF.

This clonotype was detected many times. This rearrangement joins TRBV27 to TRBJ2-2; possible D gene TRBD1, 5 bases. This CDR3 is 14 amino acids long. The germline gives CDR1 MNHEY, CDR2 SMNVEV (reference sequence). The V end was cut by 8 bases, the J end by 1 base, with 11 bases between. The CDR3 spells CASQRDRNTGELFF. CDR3 coding DNA: TGTGCCAGCCAGCGAGACAGGAACACCGGGGAGCTGTTTTTT.

This clonotype was counted many times. Here the CDR3 DNA reads TGTGCCACCAGCAGAGATCCAGGACAGGGGAACACCATATATTTT. It encodes CATSRDPGQGNTIYF. This chain joins TRBV15 and TRBJ1-3; the match to TRBD1 covers 9 bases. The V segment lost 0 bases and the J segment 7 bases; nucleotides outside the gene matches: 4. Looked up from germline, CDR1 is LNHNV and CDR2 is YYDKDF (reference sequence). CDR3 length: 15 amino acids.

In nucleotides, the CDR3 is TGTGCCAGCAGTGGGGGGGCAGGTGGCTACACCTTC. It yields the protein CASSGGAGGYTF. The rearrangement joins TRBV2 to TRBJ1-2; D possibly corresponds to TRBD1 (6 bases). CDR3 length: 12 residues. Trimming left V 4 bases short and J 7 bases short, with 10 bases between. CDR1 and CDR2 from the germline V gene are SNHLY and FYNNEI.

This clonotype was found a few times. V gene TRBV7-3 combines with J gene TRBJ2-1; D perhaps matches TRBD2 (6 bases). The CDR3 has 15 residues. V lost 4 bases, J lost 5 bases, and 15 bases lay in between. In germline, CDR1 is SGHTA, CDR2 FQGTGA. The CDR3, as DNA: TGTGCCAGCAGCTCGATGGGCGGGGTCGACAATGAGCAGTTCTTC. Its translation is CASSSMGGVDNEQFF.